This entry lists 32 T cell receptor beta chains sequenced from one sample in a study of T cell clonotyping in hematopoietic cell transplantation. Profiling relied on immunoSEQ multiplex PCR, and the TCRdb table lists in-frame clones only, not all of them. The table has 25,000 to 30,000 clones, 85% to 95% seen once; the top ten hold around 2.1%. The time point denotes: recipient sample about 28 days before transplant, after cytoreduction. This specimen was peripheral blood mononuclear cells, taken before stem cell transplant. The receptors were sampled from a man aged 50-59 years with acute myeloid leukemia. Some clones in this sample may be carry-over from other donors' samples.

The chain has TRBV5-1 and TRBJ2-5, with 8 nucleotides matching TRBD2. Germline values: CDR1 SGHRS, CDR2 YFSETQ. This CDR3 spans 15 amino acids. The V and J ends lost 0 bases and 5 bases, in that order; junction bases with no gene match: 6. The CDR3 is CASSLGAGGRETQYF. The CDR3 nucleotides are TGCGCCAGCAGCTTGGGTGCGGGGGGTCGGGAGACCCAGTACTTC.

This clone came up once. This chain connects TRBV21-1 to TRBJ2-2. TRBV21-1 is noted as a pseudogene. This CDR3 region has 17 residues. CDR3 amino acids: CASNSGRKGGGTGELFF. Written as DNA, the CDR3 is TGTGCCAGCAACAGCGGGCGCAAAGGAGGGGGCACCGGGGAGCTGTTTTTT.

On this clone itself: The same CDR3 can be traced to other DNA sequences in this sample. CDR3: CAWSTRWGSTEAFF. DNA for the CDR3: TGTGCCTGGAGTACCCGCTGGGGAAGCACTGAAGCTTTCTTT. The chain recombines TRBV30 with TRBJ1-1; unclear D gene. V was shortened by 2 bases and J by 4 bases, with 14 bases between the two germline ends. Germline lookup yields CDR1 GTSNPN and CDR2 SVGIG (reference sequence). This CDR3 comprises 14 residues.

The V and J genes are TRBV6-1 and TRBJ2-1; the match to TRBD1 covers 7 bases. CDR1 and CDR2 (germline): MNHNS, SASEGT. This CDR3 is 15 amino acids long. The J segment lost 4 bases and the V segment lost 2 bases, leaving 5 bases of the junction unmatched. In DNA form, the CDR3 reads TGTGCCAGCAGTGAAAGCCCGGGACAGTACAATGAGCAGTTCTTC. Translating it yields CASSESPGQYNEQFF.

For the CDR3, the DNA is TGCGCCAGCAGCCCCGGGGTGGCGAACACTGAAGCTTTCTTT. Translating gives CASSPGVANTEAFF. The rearrangement joins TRBV4-3 to TRBJ1-1; D not certain. Germline CDR1 and CDR2: LGHNA and YSLEER. The CDR3 contains 14 residues. V dropped 4 bases and J dropped 1 base, with 10 bases sitting between them.

The chain couples TRBV5-1 to TRBJ1-3; D is perhaps TRBD1 (5 bases). Germline V gene lookup returns CDR1 SGHRS and CDR2 YFSETQ. There are 15 residues in the CDR3. V was shortened by 0 bases and J by 0 bases, with 7 bases between the two germline ends. The CDR3 DNA is TGCGCCAGCAGCTTGGAAGGGGTCTCTGGAAACACCATATATTTT. Residues: CASSLEGVSGNTIYF. Using reference TRBV5-1 and TRBJ1-3 for the parts outside the CDR3, the full variable domain is KAGVTQTPRYLIKTRGQQVTLSCSPISGHRSVSWYQQTPGQGLQFLFEYFSETQRNKGNFPGRFSGRQFSNSRSEMNVSTLELGDSALYLCASSLEGVSGNTIYFGEGSWLTVV.

The chain recombines TRBV6-5 with TRBJ1-1; the D is unclear. V lost 5 bases and J lost 3, with 10 bases in between. The CDR3 is 13 amino acids. Germline CDR1 reads MNHEY; CDR2 reads SVGAGI. DNA of the CDR3: TGTGCCAGCAGTAGCCCCTTGGACACTGAAGCTTTCTTT. It is translated as CASSSPLDTEAFF.

The chain links TRBV30 to TRBJ1-1; 8 bases agree with TRBD1. This CDR3 comprises 15 residues. CDR1 and CDR2 (germline): GTSNPN, SVGIG (reference sequence). The V gene end was trimmed by 4 bases and the J gene end by 10 bases; junction bases not matched to a gene: 17. The CDR3 DNA is TGTGCCTGGACTCCTCGGCAGGGGGCGACGCAGGGAGCTTTCTTT. This gives the protein CAWTPRQGATQGAFF. The entire variable domain, with the rest obtained from reference TRBV30 and TRBJ1-1, is as follows: SQTIHQWPATLVQPVGSPLSLECTVEGTSNPNLYWYRQAAGRGLQLLFYSVGIGQISSEVPQNLSASRPQDRQFILSSKKLLLSDSGFYLCAWTPRQGATQGAFFGQGTRLTVV.

The CDR3 region is CASSPHPGQASYEQYF. The CDR3 DNA reads as TGTGCCAGCAGCCCCCACCCGGGACAGGCCTCCTACGAGCAGTACTTC. V usage is TRBV9 and J usage is TRBJ2-7, with 8 bases identical to TRBD1. Germline V gene data show CDR1 as SGDLS and CDR2 as YYNGEE. The CDR3 consists of 16 residues. J was trimmed by 0 bases and V by 4 bases; bases with no gene match: 9.

The chain couples TRBV19 to TRBJ1-5, with D maybe TRBD1 (6 bases). V was pared by 9 bases and J by 0 bases, with 18 bases between. The germline CDR1 and CDR2 sequences are LNHDA and SQIVND (reference sequence). There are 16 residues in the CDR3. DNA of the CDR3: TGTGCCAGCCAGCCCGGGACATACGATAGCAATCAGCCCCAGCATTTT. Protein: CASQPGTYDSNQPQHF.

The rearrangement joins TRBV2 to TRBJ1-2; D gene unclear. The CDR3 totals 13 residues. CDR1 is SNHLY, CDR2 FYNNEI, per germline. The V and J ends lost 4 bases and 7 bases respectively, with 13 bases between them. The CDR3: CASSVGTESGYTF. CDR3 nucleotides: TGTGCCAGCAGTGTGGGCACGGAAAGTGGCTACACCTTC.

The chain recombines TRBV19 with TRBJ2-6; possibly TRBD2 for D (5 bases). CDR3 length: 14 amino acids. V lost 7 bases and J 7 bases, leaving 14 bases between the germline ends. Germline CDR1 reads LNHDA; CDR2 reads SQIVND (reference sequence). CDR3 region: CASTSGGRANVLTF. CDR3 nucleotide sequence: TGTGCCAGTACCTCAGGTGGGAGAGCCAACGTCCTGACTTTC.

This clone occurred a few times. The chain is built from TRBV9 and TRBJ1-2; D is undetermined. Germline V gene lookup returns CDR1 SGDLS and CDR2 YYNGEE. Deletions cut 1 base from V and 0 bases from J, with 13 bases between. The CDR3 is 16 amino acids. The DNA for the CDR3 is TGTGCCAGCAGCGTACCCACAGACCAGACTAACTATGGCTACACCTTC. Amino acids: CASSVPTDQTNYGYTF. The variable domain in full, completed from reference TRBV9 and TRBJ1-2, reads DSGVTQTPKHLITATGQRVTLRCSPRSGDLSVYWYQQSLDQGLQFLIQYYNGEERAKGNILERFSAQQFPDLHSELNLSSLELGDSALYFCASSVPTDQTNYGYTFGSGTRLTVV.

Worth noting for this clone: A read error may produce the germline difference seen at one junction end. The chain carries TRBV9 and TRBJ1-2; D remains unclear. CDR1 and CDR2 from the germline V gene are SGDLS and YYNGEE. This CDR3 has 10 residues. Here the CDR3 reads CASSVAAPAF. The CDR3, as DNA: TGTGCCAGCAGCGTAGCGGCGCCCGCCTTC.

The rearrangement uses TRBV29-1 and TRBJ1-2; D remains unclear. V dropped 5 bases and J dropped 6 bases, with 10 bases sitting between them. The CDR3 contains 11 residues. The germline CDR1 and CDR2 sequences are SQVTM and ANQGSEA. CDR3 sequence reads: CSVYKGNGYTF. The DNA of the CDR3 is TGCAGCGTTTACAAGGGTAATGGCTACACCTTC.

V gene TRBV5-1 combines with J gene TRBJ2-7, with 11 bases aligning to TRBD2. V gave up 6 bases and J gave up 4 bases; unmatched junction bases: 24. Per the germline V gene, CDR1 is SGHRS and CDR2 is YFSETQ. The CDR3 spans 20 residues. The CDR3 spells CASTSLDPGGILAGEYEQYF. The DNA for the CDR3 is TGCGCCAGCACCAGCTTGGATCCAGGGGGAATACTAGCGGGAGAGTACGAGCAGTACTTC.

The table lists this clone with a count of one. The gene calls are TRBV7-2 and TRBJ1-1; 9 bases are a match to TRBD1. The germline gives CDR1 SGHTA, CDR2 FQGNSA. This CDR3 comprises 14 residues. V lost 6 bases and J lost 2; bases outside the gene matches: 4. The CDR3 protein is CASRLTGGNTEAFF. Written as DNA, the CDR3 is TGTGCCAGCAGGCTGACAGGGGGAAACACTGAAGCTTTCTTT.

The CDR3: CASSEDRASNQPQHF. The CDR3 bases are TGTGCCAGCAGTGAAGACAGGGCCAGCAATCAGCCCCAGCATTTT. The chain uses TRBV6-1 and TRBJ1-5, with a weak D call TRBD1 (6 bases). The V end was cut by 1 base, the J end by 1 base, with 8 bases between. There are 15 residues in the CDR3. The germline V gene encodes CDR1 MNHNS and CDR2 SASEGT.

J is TRBJ2-7 and V is TRBV6-1, with 7 bases identical to TRBD1. There are 13 residues in the CDR3. V dropped 7 bases and J dropped 5; count of bases not matched to a gene: 8. Germline CDR1 reads MNHNS; CDR2 reads SASEGT. In nucleotides, the CDR3 is TGTGCCAGCACCGACAGGGCCGTCAACGAGCAGTACTTC. Protein product: CASTDRAVNEQYF.

This chain links TRBV18 with TRBJ2-3; D perhaps matches TRBD2 (6 bases). Germline CDR1 KGHSH, CDR2 LQKENI. This CDR3 has 16 amino acids. Trimming pared 6 bases from V and 3 bases from J, leaving 19 bases between. CDR3 nucleotides: TGTGCCAGCTCTCCCGTTCGAGGGAGGCTGACAGATACGCAGTATTTT. Residues: CASSPVRGRLTDTQYF.

The V and J genes are TRBV23-1 and TRBJ2-2; no clear D. TRBV23-1 qualifies as an ORF whose function is uncertain. Trimming cost V 11 bases and J 0 bases, with 19 bases left between them. The CDR3 is 16 amino acids. The CDR3 DNA follows: TGCGCCTGGAGTTGGATGACGCGCTCGAACACCGGGGAGCTGTTTTTT. Translated: CAWSWMTRSNTGELFF.

CDR3 sequence (DNA): TGTGCCAGCAGCATCCACACAGGGGAGTTCTACGAGCAGTACTTC. It encodes CASSIHTGEFYEQYF. The V call is TRBV7-2, the J call TRBJ2-7, with TRBD1 identical over 7 bases. V lost 5 bases to trimming and J lost 3 bases; unmatched junction nucleotides: 10. CDR1 is SGHTA and CDR2 is FQGNSA in the germline V gene. CDR3 length: 15 amino acids. The whole variable domain, filled in from reference TRBV7-2 and TRBJ2-7, reads GAGVSQSPSNKVTEKGKDVELRCDPISGHTALYWYRQSLGQGLEFLIYFQGNSAPDKSGLPSDRFSAERTGGSVSTLTIQRTQQEDSAVYLCASSIHTGEFYEQYFGPGTRLTVT.

This chain connects TRBV28 to TRBJ2-7; D is undetermined. The CDR3 spans 11 residues. V dropped 2 bases and J dropped 3 bases, with 2 bases sitting between them. Germline CDR1 MDHEN, CDR2 SYDVKM. CDR3 loop: CASSLGYEQYF. DNA for the CDR3: TGTGCCAGCAGTTTAGGCTACGAGCAGTACTTC.

The rearrangement uses TRBV7-6 and TRBJ1-2; D is uncertain. Germline CDR1 and CDR2: SGHVS and FNYEAQ. V lost 5 bases to trimming and J lost 5 bases, with 15 bases between them. This CDR3 spans 14 amino acids. The CDR3 DNA reads TGTGCCAGCAGCCCCACTAGACTGTGGTATGGCTACACCTTC. It codes for CASSPTRLWYGYTF.

The chain recombines TRBV6-5 with TRBJ1-1, with 7 nucleotides matching TRBD1. J gave up 4 bases and V 5 bases, and 7 bases lay outside the gene matches. Germline loops: CDR1 MNHEY, CDR2 SVGAGI. The CDR3 contains 14 residues. The CDR3 DNA reads TGTGCCAGCAGTGAAGACAGGGCGGGCACTGAAGCTTTCTTT. Protein sequence: CASSEDRAGTEAFF.

V gene TRBV6-5 combines with J gene TRBJ2-6; D unresolved. V was cut by 2 bases and J by 0 bases, with 5 bases left in between. The CDR3 is 15 amino acids. Germline V gene sequence: CDR1 MNHEY, CDR2 SVGAGI. The CDR3 region is CASSYGRSGANVLTF. The CDR3 DNA reads as TGTGCCAGCAGTTACGGCCGCTCTGGGGCCAACGTCCTGACTTTC.

J is TRBJ2-7 and V is TRBV7-2; a possible D gene is TRBD1 (5 bases). Germline CDR1 is SGHTA and CDR2 is FQGNSA. Trimming left V 4 bases short and J 0 bases short, with 10 bases between. The CDR3 loop spans 14 amino acids. CDR3 region: CASSSQGSSYEQYF. DNA of the CDR3: TGTGCCAGCAGCTCGCAGGGTTCCTCCTACGAGCAGTACTTC.

The chain carries TRBV10-3 and TRBJ2-7; TRBD1 aligns across 7 bases. Per the germline V gene, CDR1 is ENHRY and CDR2 is SYGVKD. The CDR3 has 13 residues. Trimming at V came to 7 bases and at J to 0 bases, leaving 3 bases not matched to a gene. This CDR3 is CAITDRSSYEQYF. The CDR3, as DNA: TGTGCCATCACGGACAGGAGCTCCTACGAGCAGTACTTC.

This chain uses TRBV28 with TRBJ1-2; no clear D. The length of the CDR3 is 13 residues. Trimming cost V 1 base and J 7 bases, with 10 bases left between them. Per germline, CDR1 MDHEN and CDR2 SYDVKM. The CDR3 loop is CASSLSRWGGYTF. The CDR3 DNA reads TGTGCCAGCAGTTTATCCCGGTGGGGTGGCTACACCTTC.

This chain links TRBV2 with TRBJ2-7; 8 bases are shared with TRBD2. CDR1 and CDR2 (germline): SNHLY, FYNNEI. The CDR3 covers 16 residues. V shed 1 base and J 0 bases; nucleotides not matched to a gene: 5. The CDR3 region has the DNA TGTGCCAGCAGTGAAGTGTTTAGCGGGATCTCCTACGAGCAGTACTTC. This gives the protein CASSEVFSGISYEQYF. The variable domain in full, completed from reference TRBV2 and TRBJ2-7, reads EPEVTQTPSHQVTQMGQEVILRCVPISNHLYFYWYRQILGQKVEFLVSFYNNEISEKSEIFDDQFSVERPDGSNFTLKIRSTKLEDSAMYFCASSEVFSGISYEQYFGPGTRLTVT.

The chain couples TRBV7-3 to TRBJ2-1, with 7 bases identical to TRBD1. The CDR3 has 16 residues. Germline V lookup: CDR1 SGHTA, CDR2 FQGTGA. Unmatched junction bases numbered 8, after V lost 6 bases and J lost 0 bases. The CDR3 region has the DNA TGTGCCAGCAGGGATCGACAGGGAAGCTCCTACAATGAGCAGTTCTTC. It yields the protein CASRDRQGSSYNEQFF.

The CDR3 loop reads CASSGGLAAREQYF. Here the CDR3 DNA reads TGTGCCAGCTCAGGAGGGCTAGCGGCTCGCGAGCAGTACTTC. This chain connects TRBV18 to TRBJ2-7; TRBD2 matches at 7 bases. Germline CDR1 is KGHSH and CDR2 is LQKENI. This CDR3 contains 14 residues. J lost 6 bases, V lost 5 bases, and 10 bases had no gene match.